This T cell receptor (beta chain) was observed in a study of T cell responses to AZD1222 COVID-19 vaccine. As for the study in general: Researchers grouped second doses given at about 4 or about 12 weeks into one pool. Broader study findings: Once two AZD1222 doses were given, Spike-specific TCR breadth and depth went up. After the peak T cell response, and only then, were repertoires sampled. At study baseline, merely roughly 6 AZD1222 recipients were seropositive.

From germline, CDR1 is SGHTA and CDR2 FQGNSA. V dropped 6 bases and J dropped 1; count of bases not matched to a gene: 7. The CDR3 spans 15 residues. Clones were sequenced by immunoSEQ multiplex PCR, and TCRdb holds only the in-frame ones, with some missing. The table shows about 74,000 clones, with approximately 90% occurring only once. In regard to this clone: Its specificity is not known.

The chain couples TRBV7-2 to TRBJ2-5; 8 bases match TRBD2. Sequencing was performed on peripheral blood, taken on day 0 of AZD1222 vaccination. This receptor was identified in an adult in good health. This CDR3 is CASSSLRGAQETQYF. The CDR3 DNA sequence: TGTGCCAGCAGTTCACTGCGGGGGGCCCAAGAGACCCAGTACTTC.